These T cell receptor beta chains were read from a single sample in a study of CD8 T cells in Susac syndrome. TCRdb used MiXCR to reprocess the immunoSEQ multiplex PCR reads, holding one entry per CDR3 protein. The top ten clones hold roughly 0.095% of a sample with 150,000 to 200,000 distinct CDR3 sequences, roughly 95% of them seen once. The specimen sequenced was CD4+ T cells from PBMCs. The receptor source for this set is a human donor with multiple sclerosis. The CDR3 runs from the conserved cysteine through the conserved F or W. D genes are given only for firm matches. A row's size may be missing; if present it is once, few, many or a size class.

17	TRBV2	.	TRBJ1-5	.	CASTPLRSAYSNQPQHF	TGTGCCAGCACCCCCCTCCGGTCAGCTTATAGCAATCAGCCCCAGCATTTT
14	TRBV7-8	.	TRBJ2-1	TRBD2	CASSRTSGGYEQFF	TGTGCCAGCAGCAGGACTAGCGGGGGATATGAGCAGTTCTTC
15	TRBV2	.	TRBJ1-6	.	CASSEGEGSNSPLHF	TGTGCCAGCAGTGAAGGTGAGGGTTCCAATTCACCCCTCCACTTT
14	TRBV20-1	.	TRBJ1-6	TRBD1	CSARETGGTLPLHF	TGCAGTGCCAGAGAGACAGGGGGTACTTTGCCCCTCCACTTT
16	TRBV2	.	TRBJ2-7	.	CASSQTGVRNAYEQYF	TGTGCCAGCAGTCAAACGGGGGTTAGGAATGCCTACGAGCAGTACTTC
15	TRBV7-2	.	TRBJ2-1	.	CASSLVGLRLNEQFF	TGTGCCAGCAGCTTAGTGGGCCTCAGGCTAAATGAGCAGTTCTTC
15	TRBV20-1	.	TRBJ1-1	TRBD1	CSARDLDRMNTEAFF	TGCAGTGCTAGAGATCTGGACAGGATGAACACTGAAGCTTTCTTT
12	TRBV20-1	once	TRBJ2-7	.	CSARIGVYEQYF	TGCAGTGCTAGAATTGGGGTGTACGAGCAGTACTTC
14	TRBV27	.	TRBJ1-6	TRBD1	CASSWDRGYSPLHF	TGTGCCAGCAGTTGGGACAGGGGATATTCACCCCTCCACTTT
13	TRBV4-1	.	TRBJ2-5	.	CASSQEFQETQYF	TGCGCCAGCAGCCAAGAGTTTCAAGAGACCCAGTACTTC